The rows below give T cell receptor beta chains drawn from one sample of a study of T-cell memory formation after mild COVID-19. Using its own MiXCR run on the 5' RACE reads, TCRdb lists one record per CDR3 protein. The sample comprises about 560,000 distinct CDR3 sequences, roughly 18% of which are singletons, and approximately 12% rests with the top ten. The sample taken for sequencing was PBMCs or a T cell subset sorted from them (not recorded which). The receptors were gathered from an adult woman who had mild COVID-19 (a few samples of this study predate the infection). Cell type and time point are not known. The CDR3 runs from the conserved cysteine through the conserved F or W. The order of the fields is CDR3 DNA, CDR3 protein, clone size, D gene, V gene, J gene. D genes are given only for firm matches. Where a row states a size, it is once, few, many or the class of an expanded clone; other rows omit it.

TGTGCCAGCAGCCAAGTACAGAACACTGAAGCTTTCTTT	CASSQVQNTEAFF	few	.	TRBV3-1	TRBJ1-1
TGCGCCAGCAGCCCGGAGTGGACAGGGCTAGAGACCCAGTACTTC	CASSPEWTGLETQYF	.	TRBD1	TRBV5-1	TRBJ2-5
TGTGCCAGCAGTTTAAGGCAGGGAAGTACTGAAGCTTTCTTT	CASSLRQGSTEAFF	.	.	TRBV12-3/TRBV12-4	TRBJ1-1
TGTGCCAGCGGCCGACATAATTCACCCCTCCACTTT	CASGRHNSPLHF	few	.	TRBV6-5	TRBJ1-6
TGTGCCACCAGCACACTAGTGTGGAACACCGGGGAGCTGTTTTTT	CATSTLVWNTGELFF	.	.	TRBV15	TRBJ2-2
TGCAGAGGCCGGAAAGGGGGCGAACCCTATGGCTACACCTTC	CRGRKGGEPYGYTF	.	TRBD1	TRBV29-1	TRBJ1-2
TGCGCCAGCAGCCCCGGGGGGGGGCTCAGCTATGGCTACACCTTC	CASSPGGGLSYGYTF	.	.	TRBV5-1	TRBJ1-2
TGTGCCAGCAGCACCATGGGGGGTTCCTTAGCCAAAAACATTCAGTACTTC	CASSTMGGSLAKNIQYF	.	.	TRBV7-9	TRBJ2-4
TGCGCCAGCAGCTTGGATGGACAGGGCCCAGCGGGCGGGGAGCTGTTTTTT	CASSLDGQGPAGGELFF	.	TRBD1	TRBV5-1	TRBJ2-2
TGTGCCAGCAGCTGGAGGGGGGCGTACGAGCAGTACTTC	CASSWRGAYEQYF	.	.	TRBV3-1	TRBJ2-7
TGTGCCAGCAGCCCCGAGAACAGGGGTTCGGAGACCCAGTACTTC	CASSPENRGSETQYF	few	TRBD1	TRBV9	TRBJ2-5
TGTGCCCTCTCCTGGGGGGAGAACACTGAAGCTTTCTTT	CALSWGENTEAFF	few	.	TRBV10-3	TRBJ1-1
TGTGCCAGCAGCTCAAACGTGCGATACGAGCAGTACTTC	CASSSNVRYEQYF	few	.	TRBV7-2	TRBJ2-7
TGTGCCAGCAGCTTAGCCCGGTGGGACTACGAGCAGTACTTC	CASSLARWDYEQYF	.	.	TRBV7-2	TRBJ2-7
TGCGCCAGCAGCCAGGTCAGCACAGTGCTTAATGAAAAACTGTTTTTT	CASSQVSTVLNEKLFF	few	.	TRBV4-1	TRBJ1-4
TGTGCCAGCAGACAGCGACGGCAAGAGACCCAGTACTTC	CASRQRRQETQYF	.	.	TRBV27	TRBJ2-5
TGTGCCAGCAGGGCGACAGGGTTCCCCTACGAGCAGTACTTC	CASRATGFPYEQYF	.	TRBD1	TRBV27	TRBJ2-7
TGTGCCAGCAGCTTGGGACTAGCGGGGAGCACAGATACGCAGTATTTT	CASSLGLAGSTDTQYF	many	TRBD2	TRBV13	TRBJ2-3
TGTGCCAGCAGTTACCCGGGCAGGAACCCGTCCTACGAGCAGTACTTC	CASSYPGRNPSYEQYF	few	.	TRBV6-2/TRBV6-3	TRBJ2-7
TGTGCCACCCGCCGCGGTCAGCTAAGTTATGGCTACACCTTC	CATRRGQLSYGYTF	.	.	TRBV6-5	TRBJ1-2
TGTGCCAGCAGCTTGGGACTAGCGGGAGGAGGCGAGCAGTACTTC	CASSLGLAGGGEQYF	.	TRBD2	TRBV7-2	TRBJ2-7
TGTGCCAGTAGTATAGACGGGGCATCAGCTAACTATGGCTACACCTTC	CASSIDGASANYGYTF	.	.	TRBV19	TRBJ1-2
TGCAGCGTTGTTTGGGAACCTAACTCTGGGGCCAACGTCCTGACTTTC	CSVVWEPNSGANVLTF	few	.	TRBV29-1	TRBJ2-6
TGTGCCAGCGGCCCGGGCAACACAGATACGCAGTATTTT	CASGPGNTDTQYF	few	.	TRBV12-3/TRBV12-4	TRBJ2-3
TGCGCCAGCAGCCAGGGGGGGGCCGGGCGGCCCTCTGGAAACACCATATATTTT	CASSQGGAGRPSGNTIYF	.	.	TRBV4-1	TRBJ1-3
TGTGCCAGCAGTTTGGCCTTGTACAATCAGCCCCAGCATTTT	CASSLALYNQPQHF	.	.	TRBV12-3/TRBV12-4	TRBJ1-5
TGTGCCAGCAGCCGGACTGGGGCCAGGGCATCGGATGGCTACACCTTC	CASSRTGARASDGYTF	few	.	TRBV14	TRBJ1-2
TGTGCCAGCAGCCCTGGACTAGCGGGAGACGTCCGTCTAGAGACCCAGTACTTC	CASSPGLAGDVRLETQYF	.	TRBD2	TRBV4-2	TRBJ2-5
TGCAGTGCGACCATCAGCTCCTACAATGAGCAGTTCTTC	CSATISSYNEQFF	few	.	TRBV20-1	TRBJ2-1
TGTGCCATCAGTGAGAGGGTGGCCAGTTCTGAGACCCAGTACTTC	CAISERVASSETQYF	.	.	TRBV10-3	TRBJ2-5
TGTGCCAGCAGTCAACCCGGGACAGGGAGGAGAGATACGCAGTATTTT	CASSQPGTGRRDTQYF	.	TRBD1	TRBV12-3/TRBV12-4	TRBJ2-3
TGTGCCAGCAGCCAACAGGGAGGCACAGATACGCAGTATTTT	CASSQQGGTDTQYF	many	.	TRBV4-2	TRBJ2-3
TGCGCCAGCAGCCCCGGGAGGGAAAAACTGTTTTTT	CASSPGREKLFF	few	.	TRBV4-3	TRBJ1-4
TGTGCCAGCACCCAGACAGGGGCTACTTACAATGAGCAGTTCTTC	CASTQTGATYNEQFF	.	TRBD1	TRBV5-5	TRBJ2-1